Below, 20 T cell receptor beta chains from the same sample are listed, as sequenced in a study of post-analysis software for immune sequencing data. Their cognate antigens are unknown. General study results and limits: Patients had higher frequencies than controls of about 5 TRBV segments, including TRBV5-6, TRBV5-1 and TRBV20-1.

Each TCR beta cDNA library carried unique molecular identifiers. TCRdb re-called the PCR reads through MiXCR, storing one row per CDR3 protein. The sample yields hundreds of thousands of distinct CDR3 sequences, around 27% seen once. What was sequenced was blood. These receptors were obtained from a girl aged 10-17 years with multiple sclerosis.

The gene calls are TRBV6-5 and TRBJ1-4, with D unclear. CDR3 length: 15 amino acids. Deletions cut 5 bases from V and 0 bases from J, with 10 bases between. CDR1 and CDR2 from the germline V gene are MNHEY and SVGAGI. The CDR3 loop reads CASSTTQTTNEKLFF. The CDR3 DNA is TGTGCCAGCAGTACCACGCAGACAACTAATGAAAAACTGTTTTTT.

The chain links TRBV29-1 to TRBJ2-5; unclear D gene. The CDR3 length is 12 residues. Trimming took off 4 bases at V and 3 bases at J, with 9 bases between the two ends. The germline V gene has CDR1 SQVTM and CDR2 ANQGSEA. CDR3 sequence reads: CSVGSTEETQYF. The DNA of the CDR3 is TGCAGCGTTGGTAGCACAGAAGAGACCCAGTACTTC.

The gene calls are TRBV7-2 and TRBJ2-3; D possibly corresponds to TRBD1 (6 bases). V was pared by 1 base and J by 8 bases, with 16 bases between. The CDR3 contains 15 residues. From germline, CDR1 is SGHTA and CDR2 FQGNSA. This CDR3 is CASSLEGRGTATQYF. CDR3 in DNA: TGTGCCAGCAGCTTAGAGGGCAGGGGAACTGCTACGCAGTATTTT.

The V and J genes are TRBV5-5 and TRBJ2-7; no reliable D call. Germline values: CDR1 SGHKS, CDR2 YYEKEE (reference sequence). This CDR3 comprises 14 residues. Trimming took 3 bases from V and 1 from J, leaving 11 bases between them. The CDR3 sequence is CASSSATWSYEQYF. The CDR3 DNA sequence: TGTGCCAGCAGCTCCGCTACATGGTCCTACGAGCAGTACTTC.

This clonotype was observed a handful of times. V gene TRBV7-2 combines with J gene TRBJ2-5; TRBD2 agrees at 8 bases. In germline, CDR1 is SGHTA, CDR2 FQGNSA. The CDR3 is 15 amino acids. The V gene end was trimmed by 0 bases and the J gene end by 5 bases; junction bases not matched to a gene: 5. CDR3 nucleotides: TGTGCCAGCAGCTTAGCCAGGACGGGAGGGGAGACCCAGTACTTC. As protein: CASSLARTGGETQYF.

In the case of this clonotype: One end of the junction varies from germline; a read error may be responsible. The gene calls are TRBV5-1 and TRBJ2-6, with D perhaps matching TRBD1 or TRBD2 (6 bases each). The germline V gene has CDR1 SGHRS and CDR2 YFSETQ. The CDR3 covers 16 residues. The CDR3 region is CTSSLEGGPGANVLTF. The CDR3 region has the DNA TGCACCAGCAGCTTGGAAGGGGGGCCTGGGGCCAACGTCCTGACTTTC. Full variable domain (rest looked up from reference TRBV5-1 and TRBJ2-6): KAGVTQTPRYLIKTRGQQVTLSCSPISGHRSVSWYQQTPGQGLQFLFEYFSETQRNKGNFPGRFSGRQFSNSRSEMNVSTLELGDSALYLCTSSLEGGPGANVLTFGAGSRLTVL.

The chain links TRBV7-2 to TRBJ2-1; 9 positions agree with TRBD1. V lost 7 bases to trimming and J lost 8 bases; unmatched junction nucleotides: 12. This CDR3 comprises 15 residues. Germline lookup yields CDR1 SGHTA and CDR2 FQGNSA. CDR3 in amino acids: CASTKRWTGVDEQFF. The DNA of the CDR3 is TGTGCCAGCACCAAACGATGGACAGGGGTCGATGAGCAGTTCTTC.

In its sample, this clonotype was seen a few times. This rearrangement joins TRBV12-3 or TRBV12-4 to TRBJ2-1; D uncertain. Trimming took 1 base from V and 8 from J, leaving 15 bases between them. The CDR3 is 15 residues long. CDR3: CASSLGMARPHEQFF. In DNA, the CDR3 is TGTGCCAGCAGTTTAGGGATGGCCCGACCCCATGAGCAGTTCTTC.

This chain links TRBV29-1 with TRBJ2-5; possibly TRBD2 for D (5 bases). Trimming shortened V by 3 bases and J by 5 bases, and 13 bases separated the two germline ends. CDR1 and CDR2 from the germline V gene are SQVTM and ANQGSEA. The CDR3 length is 13 residues. In DNA form, the CDR3 reads TGCAGCGTTGATCAGGAGGCGCGTGAGACCCAGTACTTC. Translation: CSVDQEARETQYF.

V is TRBV12-3 or TRBV12-4 and J is TRBJ2-1, with D uncertain. With 5 bases removed from V and 8 bases from J, the gap between germline ends came to 16 bases. This CDR3 is built from 14 residues. CDR3 DNA sequence: TGTGCCAGCAGTCGCGCGATTCTAGTCGATGAGCAGTTCTTC. As protein: CASSRAILVDEQFF.

As DNA, the CDR3 is TGTGCCAGCAGAACCGGACAGCAGGCGATACTCCAAGAGACCCAGTACTTC. It translates to CASRTGQQAILQETQYF. The chain joins TRBV6-4 to TRBJ2-5; a possible D gene is TRBD1 (6 bases). CDR1 and CDR2 from the germline V gene are MRHNA and SNTAGT. Deletions cut 6 bases from V and 1 base from J, with 21 bases between. This CDR3 comprises 17 residues.

A few counts support this clonotype. The genes are TRBV14 and TRBJ1-4, with a possible D match to TRBD1 (6 bases). V lost 4 bases, J lost 14 bases, and 17 bases lay in between. The CDR3 has 13 amino acids. Looked up from germline, CDR1 is SGHDN and CDR2 is FVKESK. The CDR3, as DNA: TGTGCCAGCAGCCGCGACAGGCGCGTAAGGCTGTTTTTT. It is translated as CASSRDRRVRLFF.

V is TRBV7-2 and J is TRBJ2-5; the match to TRBD2 covers 9 bases. J was trimmed by 5 bases and V by 2 bases; bases with no gene match: 9. Germline V CDR1 and CDR2: SGHTA, FQGNSA. The CDR3 spans 16 residues. The DNA for the CDR3 is TGTGCCAGCAGCTTAATGCGGGAGGGCTTTCGGGAGACCCAGTACTTC. The encoded protein is CASSLMREGFRETQYF.

J is TRBJ1-3 and V is TRBV12-3 or TRBV12-4; no clear D gene. The length of the CDR3 is 15 residues. V dropped 2 bases and J dropped 0 bases, with 8 bases sitting between them. CDR3 loop: CASSLPRSSGNTIYF. In nucleotides, the CDR3 is TGTGCCAGCAGTTTACCGAGGAGCTCTGGAAACACCATATATTTT.

The genes are TRBV5-1 and TRBJ2-3, with 7 bases identical to TRBD2. This CDR3 has 15 amino acids. V dropped 3 bases and J dropped 0; count of bases not matched to a gene: 4. Germline V CDR1 and CDR2: SGHRS, YFSETQ. The CDR3 DNA follows: TGCGCCAGCAGCTCGGGACTACTTAGCACAGATACGCAGTATTTT. Amino acid sequence: CASSSGLLSTDTQYF.

On this clonotype itself: Its ends do not fully match the called genes, so a read error is possible. The chain recombines TRBV5-1 with TRBJ1-1; D gene unclear. CDR1 SGHRS and CDR2 YFSETQ come from the germline V gene. This CDR3 is 14 amino acids long. The DNA of the CDR3 is TGCGCCAGCAGCCTGGTCACATTGAACGCTGAAGCTTTCTTT. Amino acid sequence: CASSLVTLNAEAFF. Together with reference TRBV5-1 and TRBJ1-1, the CDR3 gives the full variable domain: KAGVTQTPRYLIKTRGQQVTLSCSPISGHRSVSWYQQTPGQGLQFLFEYFSETQRNKGNFPGRFSGRQFSNSRSEMNVSTLELGDSALYLCASSLVTLNAEAFFGQGTRLTVV.

This clonotype was seen a handful of times. The CDR3 DNA is TGTGCCAGCAGTTTATCGTTCGGAGACCGCACAGATACGCAGTATTTT. This translates into CASSLSFGDRTDTQYF. The V call is TRBV27, the J call TRBJ2-3; no firm D call. Germline V gene data show CDR1 as MNHEY and CDR2 as SMNVEV (reference sequence). Trimming left V 0 bases short and J 1 base short, with 11 bases between. The CDR3 length is 16 residues.

This clonotype was seen only a few times. The V call is TRBV28, the J call TRBJ1-5, with unresolved D. The germline V and J ends were trimmed by 7 bases and 4 bases, with 11 bases remaining between them. From germline, CDR1 is MDHEN and CDR2 SYDVKM. CDR3 length: 13 amino acids. In nucleotides, the CDR3 is TGTGCCAGCATCCTGGGAGGGAATCAGCCCCAGCATTTT. Translated, it gives CASILGGNQPQHF.

The J gene is TRBJ1-4, the V gene TRBV11-2, with 9 bases aligning to TRBD1. After removal of 5 bases from V and 6 bases from J, the junction contained 4 bases not matched to a gene. The CDR3 consists of 14 residues. In germline, CDR1 is SGHAT, CDR2 FQNNGV. CDR3 nucleotides: TGTGCCAGCAGCCGGGACAGGGAGTATGAAAAACTGTTTTTT. It specifies CASSRDREYEKLFF.

This clonotype was detected once. This sequence joins TRBV4-3 and TRBJ2-5; D is possibly TRBD1 or TRBD2 (5 bases each). With the DNA end fitting TRBJ2-7 better, the J assignment may be wrong. CDR3 length: 16 amino acids. CDR1 LGHNA and CDR2 YSLEER come from the germline V gene. The DNA of the CDR3 is TGCGCCAGCAGCCAAGACGGGACCCTCTTTGGCTACGAGCAGTACTTC. Protein product: CASSQDGTLFGYEQYF.